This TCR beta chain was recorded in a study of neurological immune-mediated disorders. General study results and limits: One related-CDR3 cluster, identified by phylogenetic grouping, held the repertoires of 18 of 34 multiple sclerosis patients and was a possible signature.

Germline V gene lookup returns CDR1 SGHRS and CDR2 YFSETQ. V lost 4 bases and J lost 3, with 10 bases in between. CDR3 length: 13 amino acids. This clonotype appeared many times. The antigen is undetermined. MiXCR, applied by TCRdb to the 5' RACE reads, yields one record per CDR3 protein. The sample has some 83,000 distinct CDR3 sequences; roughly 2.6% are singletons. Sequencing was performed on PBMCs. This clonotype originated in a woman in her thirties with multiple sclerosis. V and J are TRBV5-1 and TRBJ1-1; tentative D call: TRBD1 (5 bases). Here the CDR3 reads CASSKGRDTEAFF. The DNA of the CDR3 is TGCGCCAGCAGCAAGGGGCGTGACACTGAAGCTTTCTTT.